The clone carrying this TCR beta chain was seen repeatedly, ten times or more. Its antigen is undetermined. MiXCR, run by TCRdb on the PCR reads, gives a single entry per CDR3 protein. The sample contains approximately 590,000 distinct CDR3 sequences, about 25% of which appear only once. The sample originates from a study of molecular identifiers for immune sequencing clone quantification. Study-level results: For effector cells, clones above 20 RNA copies held over 97% of molecules; for naive cells, under 1%. Clone sizes that are highly expanded could be underestimated when identical TCR molecules share a barcode.

CDR1 is SGHRS and CDR2 is YFSETQ in the germline V gene. The CDR3 totals 13 residues. V shed 4 bases and J shed 9 bases, with 14 bases lying between them. The source of this sequence is a human donor in good health. Some libraries in this study had Jurkat cell RNA spiked in. Source material: naive CD8+ T cells from blood, with Jurkat cell RNA spiked in. Subset denoted: FACS-sorted CD8+CD4-CCR7+CD45RA+ naive T cells. The gene calls are TRBV5-1 and TRBJ2-1, with a possible D match to TRBD2 (7 bases). The CDR3 reads CASSPRGASEQFF. In nucleotides, the CDR3 is TGCGCCAGCAGCCCCCGGGGGGCGAGTGAGCAGTTCTTC.